The present entry profiles one T cell receptor (beta chain) with its context. Which antigen it targets is not known. The input lacks base qualities; no much larger clone sits a single base away. This entry comes from a study of OX40 agonist ivuxolimab in advanced cancers. The study in broad terms: Ivuxolimab, which targeted the costimulatory receptor OX40 (CD134), was an agonistic, fully human IgG2 monoclonal antibody. Intravenous ivuxolimab was administered to patients every 2 weeks at six dose levels: 0.01, 0.1, 0.3, 1.5, 3 and 10 mg/kg. Of the approximately 50 dose-escalation patients, hepatocellular carcinoma was present in about 20, melanoma in around 15, renal cell carcinoma in 9 and head and neck cancer in 9. A male proportion of roughly 85% and a mean age of about 60 years, ranging from roughly 23 to 80, were recorded for the dose-escalation cohort. Patients were allowed to have had prior anti-PD-1, anti-PD-L1 or anti-CTLA-4 therapy, and approximately 41% of the dose-escalation patients had previously received checkpoint inhibitors. Partial responses were achieved by three dose-escalation patients, of whom one had hepatocellular carcinoma and two had cutaneous melanoma. The point of sequencing TCRbeta in the periphery was to test whether ivuxolimab changed TCR sequence diversity and drove clonal T-cell expansion. The paper reports the monotherapy dose-escalation portion (N = 52 patients) of the phase I ivuxolimab trial.

CDR1 SGHTA and CDR2 FQGNSA were looked up in the germline V gene. The CDR3 sequence holds 12 residues, the cysteine and phenylalanine included. Of the read, only the CDR3 DNA is kept; its 36 bases are in frame from base 1. Between the V and J ends, shortened by 3 bases and 7 bases respectively, the junction contains 9 bases. Patients with autoimmune disease history or receiving systemic immunosuppression were excluded from the trial. Peripheral blood for TCR sequencing was collected from all dose cohorts at baseline, on cycle 4 day 1, and on cycle 7 day 1. The samples were drawn from a first-in-human, open-label, multicenter phase I dose-escalation trial of ivuxolimab. Adults with locally advanced or metastatic head and neck squamous cell, hepatocellular, melanoma or renal cell carcinoma were enrolled in the trial. CD4+ and CD8+ T cells were sorted separately from peripheral blood before TCR sequencing.

To sequence the TCRbeta CDR3 region, genomic DNA was isolated from the sorted cells. The immunoSEQ Assay was used to sequence the TCRbeta CDR3 regions. The table was pulled from immuneACCESS by TCRdb, which kept in-frame rearrangements only. Such tables lose some clones; where checked, under half of the loss comes from unresolved V genes, and the rest has no known cause. The sample yields around 76,000 clones; about 94% were counted once. The ten largest clones capture about a fifth of the sample. General findings and caveats noted by the study authors: Low levels of normalized T-cell clonal expansion were also seen in some patients who did not respond. The antigen specificity of the peripheral T cells that underwent clonal expansion was not determined. Partial responders in the 0.1-3.0 mg/kg groups had among the lowest normalized peripheral clonal expansion, especially among CD8+ T cells. At doses of 0.1 to 3.0 mg/kg, clonal expansion of both CD4+ and CD8+ blood T cells was observed from baseline to week 6. On average, CD8+ T cells showed more expanded clones than CD4+ T cells after ivuxolimab.

The receptor comes from an adult with an advanced solid tumor such as melanoma, head and neck, liver or kidney cancer. Here the sequenced sample was CD4+ or CD8+ T cells sorted from blood, taken in a trial of the OX40 agonist ivuxolimab. This chain joins TRBV7-2 to TRBJ1-1, with an unclear D gene assignment. The CDR3 region: CASSLQDFEAFF. The DNA sequence is given as TGTGCCAGCAGCTTGCAGGATTTTGAAGCTTTCTTT.